A single sample gave rise to the 28 T cell receptor beta chains below, sequenced in a study of neurological immune-mediated disorders. In TCRdb, the 5' RACE reads were re-called with MiXCR into one record per CDR3 protein. The sample lists 95,000 to 150,000 distinct CDR3 sequences, 3.2% seen once, with over 1% in the top ten. Specimen: PBMCs. These receptors were taken from a woman in her twenties or thirties with multiple sclerosis.

This clonotype was observed a handful of times. A single base separates this from a much larger clone, so it may be a read error. This chain connects TRBV29-1 to TRBJ2-6; 7 bases map to TRBD1. This CDR3 has 16 amino acids. Per the germline V gene, CDR1 is SQVTM and CDR2 is ANQGSEA. The CDR3 region is CSVGVRGSTGAKVLTF. CDR3 sequence (DNA): TGCAGCGTTGGTGTCAGGGGGTCGACTGGGGCCAAAGTCCTGACTTTC.

This clonotype was detected a few times. A much larger clone lies one base from this, so it may be a read error. The chain joins TRBV20-1 to TRBJ2-7; TRBD1 agrees at 8 bases. The CDR3 consists of 15 residues. V was clipped by 3 bases and J by 1 base; unmatched bases: 8. Germline lookup yields CDR1 DFQATT and CDR2 SNEGSKA (reference sequence). The CDR3 protein is CSARHYRGSSYEQYF. The DNA of the CDR3 is TGCAGTGCTAGGCATTACAGGGGGAGTTCCTACGAGCAGTACTTC.

This clonotype was counted at least ten times. The CDR3 nucleotides are TGTGCCAGCTCACAAACCCTCACGGCTCCGGGCGGGGAGCTGTTTTTT. Translated: CASSQTLTAPGGELFF. The chain has TRBV18 and TRBJ2-2, with no clear D. Trimming stripped 4 bases from V and 7 bases from J, with 19 bases between. Germline assignment: CDR1 KGHSH and CDR2 LQKENI. CDR3 size: 16 residues.

This clonotype showed up many times. The rearrangement uses TRBV27 and TRBJ2-5; D is perhaps TRBD1 (5 bases). This CDR3 has 14 residues. V dropped 3 bases and J dropped 2 bases, with 10 bases sitting between them. Germline V CDR1 and CDR2: MNHEY, SMNVEV (reference sequence). CDR3 protein: CASSFSGIQETQYF. The CDR3 region has the DNA TGTGCCAGCAGTTTCTCAGGGATACAAGAGACCCAGTACTTC.

There are many counts of this clonotype. The chain carries TRBV6-1 and TRBJ2-5; D is unclear. The CDR3 totals 13 residues. Trimming stripped 3 bases from V and 7 bases from J, with 12 bases between. Germline V gene lookup returns CDR1 MNHNS and CDR2 SASEGT. CDR3 coding DNA: TGTGCCAGCAGTGAGTCTGGGCTTGGGACCCAGTACTTC. It specifies CASSESGLGTQYF.

This clonotype was recorded many times. V is TRBV7-2 and J is TRBJ1-2, with 7 bases lining up with TRBD1. The CDR3 has 15 amino acids. After removal of 4 bases from V and 5 bases from J, the junction contained 10 bases not matched to a gene. The V gene's germline CDR1 is SGHTA and CDR2 FQGNSA. In DNA form, the CDR3 reads TGTGCCAGCAGCTATGATACAGGGGCCGGGTATGGCTACACCTTC. Encoded protein: CASSYDTGAGYGYTF. The full variable domain, rest sourced from reference TRBV7-2 and TRBJ1-2, is GAGVSQSPSNKVTEKGKDVELRCDPISGHTALYWYRQSLGQGLEFLIYFQGNSAPDKSGLPSDRFSAERTGGSVSTLTIQRTQQEDSAVYLCASSYDTGAGYGYTFGSGTRLTVV.

This clonotype was picked up many times. This chain joins TRBV7-2 and TRBJ2-2; D is undetermined. The CDR3 consists of 16 residues. V was trimmed by 3 bases and J by 2 bases, leaving 13 bases between them. The germline CDR1 and CDR2 sequences are SGHTA and FQGNSA. As DNA, the CDR3 is TGTGCCAGCAGCTTGGTGAATCGAAGAAACACCGGGGAGCTGTTTTTT. It is translated as CASSLVNRRNTGELFF.

This clonotype was detected a few times. This chain uses TRBV7-6 with TRBJ2-1; TRBD2 aligns across 10 bases. The CDR3 length is 16 residues. Germline CDR1 is SGHVS and CDR2 is FNYEAQ. The V gene end was trimmed by 5 bases and the J gene end by 5 bases; junction bases not matched to a gene: 9. The CDR3: CASSPPPLAGDNEQFF. In DNA form, the CDR3 reads TGTGCCAGCAGCCCCCCCCCTCTAGCGGGAGACAATGAGCAGTTCTTC.

Remarks on this clonotype: Possible read error: a much larger clone is one base away. The chain recombines TRBV20-1 with TRBJ1-5; 9 bases are shared with TRBD1. Germline V lookup: CDR1 DFQATT, CDR2 SNEGSKA (reference sequence). The CDR3 is made up of 15 amino acids. CDR3 loop: CSARGRGQGNQHQHF. CDR3 coding DNA: TGCAGTGCTAGAGGCCGGGGACAGGGAAATCAGCACCAGCATTTT.

This clonotype has ten or more counts. The DNA of the CDR3 is TGCGCCAGCAGCCAAGATAACAGGGGTAATTCACCCCTCCACTTT. Translation: CASSQDNRGNSPLHF. V is TRBV4-3 and J is TRBJ1-6; 7 bases are shared with TRBD1. Per the germline V gene, CDR1 is LGHNA and CDR2 is YSLEER. The CDR3 spans 15 residues. The V segment lost 0 bases and the J segment 6 bases; nucleotides outside the gene matches: 2.

This clonotype was seen ten or more times. This sequence joins TRBV14 and TRBJ1-6; D uncertain. V lost 2 bases and J lost 3, with 11 bases in between. CDR3 size: 16 residues. Germline CDR1 and CDR2: SGHDN and FVKESK. CDR3: CASSQKGLNYNSPLHF. CDR3 in DNA: TGTGCCAGCAGCCAAAAAGGACTGAACTATAATTCACCCCTCCACTTT.

This clonotype was detected ten times or more. The chain employs TRBV7-9 and TRBJ1-1; TRBD1 might be the D (6 bases). Germline V gene data show CDR1 as SEHNR and CDR2 as FQNEAQ (reference sequence). V lost 5 bases to trimming and J lost 3 bases, with 13 bases between them. This CDR3 contains 14 residues. The CDR3 nucleotides read TGTGCCAGCAGCGCCTCAGGGGCGGACACTGAAGCTTTCTTT. It specifies CASSASGADTEAFF. The full variable domain, with the rest looked up from reference TRBV7-9 and TRBJ1-1, is DTGVSQNPRHKITKRGQNVTFRCDPISEHNRLYWYRQTLGQGPEFLTYFQNEAQLEKSRLLSDRFSAERPKGSFSTLEIQRTEQGDSAMYLCASSASGADTEAFFGQGTRLTVV.

This clonotype was observed at least ten times. The rearrangement uses TRBV7-9 and TRBJ2-3, with D maybe TRBD2 (5 bases). The CDR3 runs to 15 residues. Trimming shortened V by 1 base and J by 0 bases, and 8 bases separated the two germline ends. Germline V lookup: CDR1 SEHNR, CDR2 FQNEAQ (reference sequence). CDR3 DNA sequence: TGTGCCAGCAGCTTAGGCCGGGAAAGCACAGATACGCAGTATTTT. It encodes CASSLGRESTDTQYF. Drawing the rest from reference TRBV7-9 and TRBJ2-3, the complete variable domain is DTGVSQNPRHKITKRGQNVTFRCDPISEHNRLYWYRQTLGQGPEFLTYFQNEAQLEKSRLLSDRFSAERPKGSFSTLEIQRTEQGDSAMYLCASSLGRESTDTQYFGPGTRLTVL.

This clonotype was seen many times. The chain carries TRBV7-9 and TRBJ1-2; no clear D. Germline values: CDR1 SEHNR, CDR2 FQNEAQ (reference sequence). This CDR3 comprises 13 residues. Trimming left V 5 bases short and J 2 bases short, with 9 bases between. CDR3 loop: CASSLVGNYGYTF. CDR3 DNA sequence: TGTGCCAGCAGCCTCGTGGGGAACTATGGCTACACCTTC.

This clonotype was found many times. V usage is TRBV6-2 or TRBV6-3 and J usage is TRBJ2-7, with a possible D match to TRBD2 (7 bases). The V gene lost 6 bases and the J gene lost 0 bases, with 18 bases spanning the gap. CDR3 length: 16 residues. The germline V gene has CDR1 MNHEY and CDR2 SVGEGT. The CDR3 DNA is TGTGCCAGCAGCCGCCCCGGGGGCGGGAGCTCCTACGAGCAGTACTTC. Amino acid sequence: CASSRPGGGSSYEQYF.

Ten or more counts support this clonotype. The chain combines TRBV5-5 with TRBJ2-7; tentative D call: TRBD1 (5 bases). CDR3 length equals 14 residues. CDR1 and CDR2 from the germline V gene are SGHKS and YYEKEE (reference sequence). The V end lost 4 bases, the J end lost 3 bases, and 14 bases lay between the germline ends. CDR3: CASSPQTASYEQYF. The CDR3 DNA follows: TGTGCCAGCAGCCCTCAGACAGCTAGCTACGAGCAGTACTTC.

This clonotype appeared many times. The rearrangement uses TRBV2 and TRBJ2-6; D is uncertain. The germline V and J ends were trimmed by 11 bases and 5 bases, with 13 bases remaining between them. The CDR3 length is 13 residues. Germline CDR1 and CDR2: SNHLY and FYNNEI. The CDR3 loop reads CARGPPRANVLTF. The CDR3 coding sequence is TGTGCCCGAGGCCCCCCAAGGGCCAACGTCCTGACTTTC.

This clonotype appeared many times. This chain uses TRBV29-1 with TRBJ2-2; 10 bases match TRBD1. The V gene end was trimmed by 4 bases and the J gene end by 7 bases; junction bases not matched to a gene: 6. CDR1 and CDR2 (germline): SQVTM, ANQGSEA. This CDR3 contains 14 residues. The CDR3 DNA reads as TGCAGCGTTGTGGGGACAGGGGACAACGGGGAGCTGTTTTTT. This codes for CSVVGTGDNGELFF.

The chain combines TRBV20-1 with TRBJ2-5; 10 bases map to TRBD1. The CDR3 is made up of 15 amino acids. The germline CDR1 and CDR2 sequences are DFQATT and SNEGSKA (reference sequence). The V segment lost 3 bases and the J segment 5 bases; nucleotides outside the gene matches: 9. In DNA form, the CDR3 reads TGCAGTGCTAGGTCAGGGGACAGGGGTCCCGAGACCCAGTACTTC. It specifies CSARSGDRGPETQYF.

This clonotype occurred many times. The junction departs from germline at one end; a sequencing error may be responsible. The chain carries TRBV6-2 or TRBV6-3 and TRBJ2-1, with D possibly being TRBD2 (6 bases). The length of the CDR3 is 13 residues. From germline, CDR1 is MNHEY and CDR2 SVGEGT. CDR3 sequence reads: CASSFGGHNEQFF. CDR3 coding DNA: TGTGCCAGTAGTTTCGGAGGGCACAATGAGCAGTTCTTC.

In this sample, this clonotype turned up many times. V is TRBV7-9 and J is TRBJ2-5; no definite D call. Germline V gives CDR1 SEHNR, CDR2 FQNEAQ (reference sequence). This CDR3 contains 12 residues. Trimming cost V 2 bases and J 4 bases, with 5 bases left between them. The CDR3 spells CASSLRGETQYF. In DNA form, the CDR3 reads TGTGCCAGCAGCTTACGAGGAGAGACCCAGTACTTC.

This clonotype was counted many times. The CDR3 sequence: CASSSQGSEAFF. The CDR3 DNA sequence: TGCGCCAGCAGTAGCCAGGGTAGTGAAGCTTTCTTT. The rearrangement links TRBV10-2 to TRBJ1-1; D is perhaps TRBD1 (5 bases). This CDR3 contains 12 residues. Germline V CDR1 and CDR2: WSHSY, SAAADI. The V gene lost 5 bases and the J gene lost 7 bases, with 11 bases spanning the gap.

This clonotype was counted many times. V gene TRBV7-6 combines with J gene TRBJ2-5; 8 bases align to TRBD1. The CDR3 covers 15 residues. Germline lookup yields CDR1 SGHVS and CDR2 FNYEAQ. Losses at the gene ends were 5 bases for V and 5 bases for J; bases not matched to a gene: 10. The CDR3: CASSENRGARETQYF. CDR3 coding DNA: TGTGCCAGCAGCGAAAACAGGGGGGCCAGGGAGACCCAGTACTTC.

This clonotype was detected ten times or more. The chain is built from TRBV5-1 and TRBJ2-1; D is undetermined. This CDR3 is built from 15 residues. CDR1 is SGHRS and CDR2 is YFSETQ in the germline V gene. V shed 0 bases and J shed 6 bases, with 13 bases lying between them. The CDR3 sequence is CASSLELGNFNEQFF. CDR3 sequence (DNA): TGCGCCAGCAGCTTGGAGTTGGGAAACTTCAATGAGCAGTTCTTC. Using reference TRBV5-1 and TRBJ2-1 for the parts outside the CDR3, the full variable domain is KAGVTQTPRYLIKTRGQQVTLSCSPISGHRSVSWYQQTPGQGLQFLFEYFSETQRNKGNFPGRFSGRQFSNSRSEMNVSTLELGDSALYLCASSLELGNFNEQFFGPGTRLTVL.

At least ten counts were recorded for this clonotype. The rearrangement uses TRBV7-2 and TRBJ1-1, with a weak D call TRBD1 (6 bases). Trimming stripped 1 base from V and 4 bases from J, with 13 bases between. The CDR3 sequence is 15 residues long. CDR1 is SGHTA, CDR2 FQGNSA, per germline. The CDR3 is CASSLDGGRSTEAFF. The CDR3 DNA reads as TGTGCCAGCAGCTTAGATGGGGGCCGTAGCACTGAAGCTTTCTTT.

This clonotype came up many times. The J gene is TRBJ1-2, the V gene TRBV27; 7 bases fit TRBD1. The length of the CDR3 is 14 residues. V dropped 6 bases and J dropped 4; count of bases not matched to a gene: 8. Germline lookup yields CDR1 MNHEY and CDR2 SMNVEV (reference sequence). Written as DNA, the CDR3 is TGTGCCAGCAGCCCCTCCCGGGACAGCTATGGCTACACCTTC. This codes for CASSPSRDSYGYTF.

In this sample, this clonotype turned up many times. The chain carries TRBV7-9 and TRBJ2-2; tentative D call: TRBD1 (6 bases). V lost 4 bases and J 4 bases, leaving 13 bases between the germline ends. Per the germline V gene, CDR1 is SEHNR and CDR2 is FQNEAQ (reference sequence). The CDR3 contains 15 residues. Here the CDR3 DNA reads TGTGCCAGCAGCTCAGACCTACAGGGCACCGGGGAGCTGTTTTTT. This gives the protein CASSSDLQGTGELFF.

This clonotype appeared many times. This sequence joins TRBV7-9 and TRBJ2-3, with D possibly being TRBD1 or TRBD2 (5 bases each). CDR3 length: 15 amino acids. Trimming removed 4 bases from V and 4 bases from J, with 15 bases in between. The germline gives CDR1 SEHNR, CDR2 FQNEAQ (reference sequence). The CDR3 DNA is TGTGCCAGCAGCTGGGACGGCGTCTCCCCAGATACGCAGTATTTT. It codes for CASSWDGVSPDTQYF. Full variable domain (rest looked up from reference TRBV7-9 and TRBJ2-3): DTGVSQNPRHKITKRGQNVTFRCDPISEHNRLYWYRQTLGQGPEFLTYFQNEAQLEKSRLLSDRFSAERPKGSFSTLEIQRTEQGDSAMYLCASSWDGVSPDTQYFGPGTRLTVL.